This is a list of T cell receptor beta chains from one sample in a study of cytomegalovirus exposure and HLA in healthy donors. Data came from immunoSEQ multiplex PCR; TCRdb stores just in-frame clones and leaves some out. Its listing shows about 160,000 clones. Material for sequencing was PBMCs. The receptors were sampled from an older woman in good health and CMV-seronegative. CDR3s include the opening cysteine and the closing phenylalanine or tryptophan.

TRBJ2-5,TRBV7-3,CASSISGLETQYF
TRBJ2-3,TRBV27,CASTLRGTSGGRYTQYF
TRBJ1-4,TRBV5-1,CASSLTPGSEKLFF
TRBJ2-3,TRBV5-1,CASSLRMLSDTQYF
TRBJ2-1,TRBV15,CATSRGREGFNEQFF
TRBJ1-6,TRBV27,CASSFAGRGNSPLHF
TRBJ2-2,TRBV9,CASSVVGNAGELFF
TRBJ1-1,TRBV5-6,CASSFAGVDTEAFF
TRBJ2-1,TRBV9,CASSVYGLAGVNEQFF
TRBJ1-1,TRBV7-9,CASIPRGGAGNTEAFF
TRBJ1-2,TRBV14,CASSLTGNGYTF
TRBJ1-1,TRBV11-2,CASSLFYPGGTEAFF
TRBJ2-1,TRBV5-1,CASSPGTSGRGNEQFF
TRBJ2-3,TRBV29-1,CSVPQGRGGRVPDTQYF
TRBJ2-1,TRBV7-3,CASSFFQDSVKFF
TRBJ1-2,TRBV18,CASSPPGHSYGYTF
TRBJ1-5,TRBV19,CASSWGAGQGDQPQHF
TRBJ1-5,TRBV19,CASRYREGGKQPQHF
TRBJ1-1,TRBV2,CASIGTNQNTEAFF
TRBJ1-2,TRBV5-8,CASSLNSHNYGYTF
TRBJ1-2,TRBV2,CASLRQGALNYGYTF
TRBJ2-1,TRBV13,CASSAPGNNEQFF
TRBJ2-5,TRBV30,CAWSEGGMYQETQYF
TRBJ1-1,TRBV5-4,CASSLGNRGMNTEAFF
TRBJ2-7,TRBV5-4,CASSPSGLAGGRGEQYF
TRBJ1-6,TRBV9,CASSSQGISPLHF
TRBJ2-1,TRBV6-1,CASSGTPFYNEQFF
TRBJ1-5,TRBV6-6,CASTFSRGQPQHF
TRBJ2-1,TRBV2,CASSPASGGVEQFF